The clone carrying this T cell receptor (beta chain) showed up just a few times. Its antigen is undetermined. The CDR3 runs to 15 residues. V was clipped by 1 base and J by 0 bases, with 7 bases between them. Primed by a sample-barcoded 5' primer and a J-beta primer mix, a second PCR proceeded for 7 to 11 cycles. Via MiXCR, TCRdb re-called the 5' RACE reads, giving one row per CDR3 protein. The table lists under 850,000 distinct CDR3 sequences, around 36% of them singletons. Healthy Caucasian individuals from Russia aged about 6 to 100 were enrolled as donors. Every participating donor contributed approximately 10 milliliters of peripheral blood through a draw. The study isolated at least 6.5 million PBMCs from each sample. These data are taken from a study of blood T cells in healthy people across ages. Broader study findings: A roughly linear fall in TCR beta diversity per million T cells was seen with increasing age.

V usage is TRBV12-3 or TRBV12-4 and J usage is TRBJ2-1, with D perhaps matching TRBD2 (5 bases). The source of this sequence is a man aged 18 to 29 in good health. Sequenced: blood. This CDR3 reads CASSLGSVSYNEQFF. The CDR3 region has the DNA TGTGCCAGCAGTTTAGGTAGCGTCTCCTACAATGAGCAGTTCTTC.